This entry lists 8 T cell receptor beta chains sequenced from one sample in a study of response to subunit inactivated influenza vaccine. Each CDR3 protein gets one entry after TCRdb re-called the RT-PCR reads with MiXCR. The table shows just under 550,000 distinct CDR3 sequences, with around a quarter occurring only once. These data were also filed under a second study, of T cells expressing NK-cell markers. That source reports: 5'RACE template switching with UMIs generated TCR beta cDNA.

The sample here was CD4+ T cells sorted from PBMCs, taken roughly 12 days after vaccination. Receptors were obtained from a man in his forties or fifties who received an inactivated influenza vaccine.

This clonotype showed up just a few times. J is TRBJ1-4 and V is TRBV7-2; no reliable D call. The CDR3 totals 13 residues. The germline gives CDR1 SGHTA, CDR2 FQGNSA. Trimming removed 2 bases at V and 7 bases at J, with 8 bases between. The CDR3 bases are TGTGCCAGCAGCTTAATAAAACGTGAAAAACTGTTTTTT. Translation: CASSLIKREKLFF.

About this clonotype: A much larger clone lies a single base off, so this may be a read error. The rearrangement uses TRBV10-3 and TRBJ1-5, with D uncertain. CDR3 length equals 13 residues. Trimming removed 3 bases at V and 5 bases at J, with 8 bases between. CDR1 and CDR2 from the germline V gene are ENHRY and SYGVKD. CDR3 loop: CAISDWEHQPQHF. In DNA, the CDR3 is TGTGCCATCAGTGACTGGGAGCATCAGCCCCAGCATTTT.

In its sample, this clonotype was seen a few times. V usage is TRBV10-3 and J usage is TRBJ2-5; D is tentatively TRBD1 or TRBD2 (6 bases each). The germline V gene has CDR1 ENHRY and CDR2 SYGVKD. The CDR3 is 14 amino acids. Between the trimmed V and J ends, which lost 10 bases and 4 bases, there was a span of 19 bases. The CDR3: CATSERGAGETQYF. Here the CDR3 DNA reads TGTGCCACGTCGGAGAGGGGGGCCGGAGAGACCCAGTACTTC.

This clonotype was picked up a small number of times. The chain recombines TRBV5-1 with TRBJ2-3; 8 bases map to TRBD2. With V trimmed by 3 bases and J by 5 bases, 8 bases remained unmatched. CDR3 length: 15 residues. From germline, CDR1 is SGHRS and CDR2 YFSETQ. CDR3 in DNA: TGCGCCAGCAGCTGGCGGGGGACTAGTGAAGATACGCAGTATTTT. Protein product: CASSWRGTSEDTQYF.

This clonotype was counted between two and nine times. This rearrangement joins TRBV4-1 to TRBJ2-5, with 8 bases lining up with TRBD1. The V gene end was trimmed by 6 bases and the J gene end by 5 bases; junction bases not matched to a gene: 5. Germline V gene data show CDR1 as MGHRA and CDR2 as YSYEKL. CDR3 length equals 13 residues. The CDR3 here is CASSWDRRETQYF. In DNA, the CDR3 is TGCGCCAGCAGTTGGGACAGGCGGGAGACCCAGTACTTC.

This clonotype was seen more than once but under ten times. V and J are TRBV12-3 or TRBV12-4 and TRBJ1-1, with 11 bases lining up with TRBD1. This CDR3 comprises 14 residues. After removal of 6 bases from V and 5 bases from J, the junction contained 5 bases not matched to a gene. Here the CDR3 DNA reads TGTGCCAGCAGCGGACAGGGGGCTAGGACTGAAGCTTTCTTT. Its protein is CASSGQGARTEAFF.

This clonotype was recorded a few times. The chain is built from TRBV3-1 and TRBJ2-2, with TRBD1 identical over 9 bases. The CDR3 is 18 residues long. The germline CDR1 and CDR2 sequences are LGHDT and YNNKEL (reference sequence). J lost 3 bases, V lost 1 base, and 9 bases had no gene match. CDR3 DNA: TGTGCCAGCAGCCAAGTGGTTTTGGGGACAGGGTACACCGGGGAGCTGTTTTTT. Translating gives CASSQVVLGTGYTGELFF.

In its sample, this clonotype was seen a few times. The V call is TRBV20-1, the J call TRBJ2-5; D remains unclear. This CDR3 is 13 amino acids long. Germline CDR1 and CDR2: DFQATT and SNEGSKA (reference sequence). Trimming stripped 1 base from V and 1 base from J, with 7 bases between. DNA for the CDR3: TGCAGTGCTAGAGGACACCGCCAAGAGACCCAGTACTTC. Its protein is CSARGHRQETQYF.